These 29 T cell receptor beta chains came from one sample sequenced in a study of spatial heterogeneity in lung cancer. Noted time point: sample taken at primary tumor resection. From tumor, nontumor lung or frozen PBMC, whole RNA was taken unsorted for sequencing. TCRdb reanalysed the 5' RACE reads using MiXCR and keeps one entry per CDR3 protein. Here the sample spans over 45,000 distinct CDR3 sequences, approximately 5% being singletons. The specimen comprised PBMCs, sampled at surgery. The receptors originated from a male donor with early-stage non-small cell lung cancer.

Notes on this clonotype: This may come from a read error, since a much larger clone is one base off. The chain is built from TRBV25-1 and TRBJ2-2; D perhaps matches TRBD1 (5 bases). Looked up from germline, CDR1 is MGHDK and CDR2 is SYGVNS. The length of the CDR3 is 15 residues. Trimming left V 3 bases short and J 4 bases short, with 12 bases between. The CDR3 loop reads CASSESGSSTGELFF. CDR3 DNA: TGTGCCAGCAGTGAGTCAGGGTCAAGCACCGGGGAGCTGTTTTTT.

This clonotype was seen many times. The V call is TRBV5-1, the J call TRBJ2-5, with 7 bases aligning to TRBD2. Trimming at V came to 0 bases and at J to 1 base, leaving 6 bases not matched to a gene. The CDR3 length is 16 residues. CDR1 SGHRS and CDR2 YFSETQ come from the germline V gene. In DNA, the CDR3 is TGCGCCAGCAGCTTGGGGCTAGCGGAACTCCAAGAGACCCAGTACTTC. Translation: CASSLGLAELQETQYF. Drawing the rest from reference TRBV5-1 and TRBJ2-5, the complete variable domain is KAGVTQTPRYLIKTRGQQVTLSCSPISGHRSVSWYQQTPGQGLQFLFEYFSETQRNKGNFPGRFSGRQFSNSRSEMNVSTLELGDSALYLCASSLGLAELQETQYFGPGTRLLVL.

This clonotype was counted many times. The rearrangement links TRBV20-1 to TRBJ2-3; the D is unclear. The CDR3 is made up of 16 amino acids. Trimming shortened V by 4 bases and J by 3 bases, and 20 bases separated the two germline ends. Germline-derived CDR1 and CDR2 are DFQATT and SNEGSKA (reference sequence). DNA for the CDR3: TGCAGTGCTATTGTAGGTTTGGCTAGTCATACAGATACGCAGTATTTT. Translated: CSAIVGLASHTDTQYF.

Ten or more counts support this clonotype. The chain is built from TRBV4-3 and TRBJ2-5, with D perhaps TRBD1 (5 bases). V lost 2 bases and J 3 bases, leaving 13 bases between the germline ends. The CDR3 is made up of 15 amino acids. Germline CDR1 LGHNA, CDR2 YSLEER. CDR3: CASSQTTQGEETQYF. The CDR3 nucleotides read TGCGCCAGCAGCCAAACGACTCAGGGTGAAGAGACCCAGTACTTC.

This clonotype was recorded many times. CDR3 in DNA: TGCAGTGCTGGAAGAGAGGGGTATAGCAATCAGCCCCAGCATTTT. This codes for CSAGREGYSNQPQHF. The rearrangement links TRBV20-1 to TRBJ1-5, with D possibly TRBD1 on 5 matching bases. V gave up 5 bases and J gave up 0 bases, with 14 bases separating them. The CDR3 extends over 15 amino acids. CDR1 and CDR2 (germline): DFQATT, SNEGSKA (reference sequence).

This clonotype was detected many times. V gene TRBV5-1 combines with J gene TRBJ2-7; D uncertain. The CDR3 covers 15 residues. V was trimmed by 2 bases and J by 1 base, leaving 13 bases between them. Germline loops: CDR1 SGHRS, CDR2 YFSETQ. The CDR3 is CASSFSGTPSYEQYF. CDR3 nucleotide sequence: TGCGCCAGCAGCTTTTCGGGTACCCCATCCTACGAGCAGTACTTC.

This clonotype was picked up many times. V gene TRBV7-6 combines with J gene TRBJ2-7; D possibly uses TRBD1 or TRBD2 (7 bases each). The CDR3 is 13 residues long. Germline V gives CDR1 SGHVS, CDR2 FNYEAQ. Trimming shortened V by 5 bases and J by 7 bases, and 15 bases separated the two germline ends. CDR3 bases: TGTGCCAGCAGCCCCCAGCAGGGGGGGGAGCAGTACTTC. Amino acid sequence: CASSPQQGGEQYF.

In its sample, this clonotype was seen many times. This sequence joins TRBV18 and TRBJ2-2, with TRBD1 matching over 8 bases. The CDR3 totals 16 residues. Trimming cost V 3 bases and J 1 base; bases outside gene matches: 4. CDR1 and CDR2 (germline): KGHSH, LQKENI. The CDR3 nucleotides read TGTGCCAGCTCACCTCCCGGGACAGGGAACACCGGGGAGCTGTTTTTT. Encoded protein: CASSPPGTGNTGELFF.

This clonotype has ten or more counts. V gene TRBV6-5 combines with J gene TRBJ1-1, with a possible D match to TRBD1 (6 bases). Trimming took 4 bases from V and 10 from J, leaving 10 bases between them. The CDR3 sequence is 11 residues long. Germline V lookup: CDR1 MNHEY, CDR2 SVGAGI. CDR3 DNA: TGTGCCAGCAGTTTCCAGGGGTTAGCTTTCTTT. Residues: CASSFQGLAFF.

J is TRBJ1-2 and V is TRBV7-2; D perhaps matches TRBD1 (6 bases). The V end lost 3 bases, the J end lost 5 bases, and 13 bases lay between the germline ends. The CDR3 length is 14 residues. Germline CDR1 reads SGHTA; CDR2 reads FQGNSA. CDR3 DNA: TGTGCCAGCAGCTTGGGGGCCCGGATGTATGGCTACACCTTC. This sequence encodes CASSLGARMYGYTF.

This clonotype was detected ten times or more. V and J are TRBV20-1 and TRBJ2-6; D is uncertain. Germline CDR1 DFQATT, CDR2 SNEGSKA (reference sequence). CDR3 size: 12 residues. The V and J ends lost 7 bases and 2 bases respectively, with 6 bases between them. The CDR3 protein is CSGMAGANVLTF. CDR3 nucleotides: TGCAGTGGGATGGCTGGGGCCAACGTCCTGACTTTC.

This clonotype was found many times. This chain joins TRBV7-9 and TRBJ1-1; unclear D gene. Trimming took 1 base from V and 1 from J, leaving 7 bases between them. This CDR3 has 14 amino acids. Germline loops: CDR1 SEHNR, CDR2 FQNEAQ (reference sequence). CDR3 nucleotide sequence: TGTGCCAGCAGCTTAGTAAGGCGGAACACTGAAGCTTTCTTT. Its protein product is CASSLVRRNTEAFF.

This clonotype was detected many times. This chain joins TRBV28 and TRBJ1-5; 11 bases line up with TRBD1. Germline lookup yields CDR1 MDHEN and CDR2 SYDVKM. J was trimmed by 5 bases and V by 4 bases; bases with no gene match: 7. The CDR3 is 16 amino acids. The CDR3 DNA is TGTGCCAGCAGTTGGGGGGCGGGACAGGGGGATCAGCCCCAGCATTTT. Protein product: CASSWGAGQGDQPQHF.

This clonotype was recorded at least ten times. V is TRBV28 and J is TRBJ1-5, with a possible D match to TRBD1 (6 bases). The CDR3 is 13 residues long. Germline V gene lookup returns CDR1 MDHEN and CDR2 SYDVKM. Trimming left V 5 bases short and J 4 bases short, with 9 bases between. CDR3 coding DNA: TGTGCCAGCAGTGTCGACAGGAATCAGCCCCAGCATTTT. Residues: CASSVDRNQPQHF.

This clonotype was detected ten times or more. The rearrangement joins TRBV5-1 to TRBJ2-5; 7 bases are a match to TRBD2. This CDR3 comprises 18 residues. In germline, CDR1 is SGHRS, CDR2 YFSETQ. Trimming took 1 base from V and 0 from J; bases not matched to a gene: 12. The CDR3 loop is CASSLREAGAAYQETQYF. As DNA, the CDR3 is TGCGCCAGCAGCTTGAGGGAGGCGGGAGCCGCGTACCAAGAGACCCAGTACTTC. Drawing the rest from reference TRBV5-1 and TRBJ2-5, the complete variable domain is KAGVTQTPRYLIKTRGQQVTLSCSPISGHRSVSWYQQTPGQGLQFLFEYFSETQRNKGNFPGRFSGRQFSNSRSEMNVSTLELGDSALYLCASSLREAGAAYQETQYFGPGTRLLVL.

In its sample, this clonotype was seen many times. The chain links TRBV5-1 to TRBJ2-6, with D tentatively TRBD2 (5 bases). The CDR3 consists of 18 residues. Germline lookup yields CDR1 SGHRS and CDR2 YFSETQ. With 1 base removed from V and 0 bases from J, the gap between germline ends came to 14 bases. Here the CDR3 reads CASSLSPQRDSGANVLTF. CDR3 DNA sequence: TGCGCCAGCAGCTTGTCTCCCCAGAGGGACTCTGGGGCCAACGTCCTGACTTTC.

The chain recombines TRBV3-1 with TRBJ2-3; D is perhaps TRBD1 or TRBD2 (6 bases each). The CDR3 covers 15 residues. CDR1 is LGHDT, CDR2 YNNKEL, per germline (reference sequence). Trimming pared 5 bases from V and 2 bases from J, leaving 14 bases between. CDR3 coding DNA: TGTGCCAGCAGCAGGGGGGACTCCTACACAGATACGCAGTATTTT. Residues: CASSRGDSYTDTQYF.

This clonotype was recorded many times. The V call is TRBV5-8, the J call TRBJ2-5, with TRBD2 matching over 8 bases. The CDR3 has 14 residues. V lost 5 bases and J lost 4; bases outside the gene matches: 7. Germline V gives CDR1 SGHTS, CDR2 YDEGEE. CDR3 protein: CASSSGTRGETQYF. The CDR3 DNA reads TGTGCCAGCAGTTCCGGGACTAGGGGAGAGACCCAGTACTTC.

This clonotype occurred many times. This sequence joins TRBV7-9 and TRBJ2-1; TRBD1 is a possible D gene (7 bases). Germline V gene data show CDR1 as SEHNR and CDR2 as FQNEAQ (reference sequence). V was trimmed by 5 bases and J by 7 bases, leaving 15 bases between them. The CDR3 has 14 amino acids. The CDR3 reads CASSPQGGANEQFF. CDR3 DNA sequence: TGTGCCAGCAGCCCTCAGGGGGGAGCGAATGAGCAGTTCTTC.

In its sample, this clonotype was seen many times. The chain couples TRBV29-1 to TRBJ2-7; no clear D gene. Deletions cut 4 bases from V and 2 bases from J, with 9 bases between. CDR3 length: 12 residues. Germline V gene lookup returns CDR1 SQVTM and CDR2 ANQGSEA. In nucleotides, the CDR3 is TGCAGCGTTGCCGACGGAGCCTACGAGCAGTACTTC. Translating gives CSVADGAYEQYF.

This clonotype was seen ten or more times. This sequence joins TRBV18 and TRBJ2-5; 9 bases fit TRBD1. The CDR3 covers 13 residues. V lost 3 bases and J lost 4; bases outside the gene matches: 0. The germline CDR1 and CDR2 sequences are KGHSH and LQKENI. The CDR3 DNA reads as TGTGCCAGCTCACCGGACAGGGGAGAGACCCAGTACTTC. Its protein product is CASSPDRGETQYF.

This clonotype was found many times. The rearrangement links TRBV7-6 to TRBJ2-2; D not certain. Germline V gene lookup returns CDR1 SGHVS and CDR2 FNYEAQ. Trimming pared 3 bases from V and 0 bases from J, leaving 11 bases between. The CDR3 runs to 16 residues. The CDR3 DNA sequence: TGTGCCAGCAGCTTGCTACCTCTAGCGAACACCGGGGAGCTGTTTTTT. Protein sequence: CASSLLPLANTGELFF.

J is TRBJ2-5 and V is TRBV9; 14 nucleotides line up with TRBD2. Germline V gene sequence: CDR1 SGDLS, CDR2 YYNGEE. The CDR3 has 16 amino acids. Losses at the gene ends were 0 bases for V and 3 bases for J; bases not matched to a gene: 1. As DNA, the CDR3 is TGTGCCAGCAGCGTAGAGGGACTAGCGGGAGAAGAGACCCAGTACTTC. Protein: CASSVEGLAGEETQYF.

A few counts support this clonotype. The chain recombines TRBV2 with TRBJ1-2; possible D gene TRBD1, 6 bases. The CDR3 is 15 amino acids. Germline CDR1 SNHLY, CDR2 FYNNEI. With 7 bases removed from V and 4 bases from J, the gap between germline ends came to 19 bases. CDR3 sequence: CASNFNRAPIYGYTF. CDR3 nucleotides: TGTGCCAGCAACTTTAACAGGGCTCCGATCTATGGCTACACCTTC. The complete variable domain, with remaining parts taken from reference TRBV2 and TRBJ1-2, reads EPEVTQTPSHQVTQMGQEVILRCVPISNHLYFYWYRQILGQKVEFLVSFYNNEISEKSEIFDDQFSVERPDGSNFTLKIRSTKLEDSAMYFCASNFNRAPIYGYTFGSGTRLTVV.

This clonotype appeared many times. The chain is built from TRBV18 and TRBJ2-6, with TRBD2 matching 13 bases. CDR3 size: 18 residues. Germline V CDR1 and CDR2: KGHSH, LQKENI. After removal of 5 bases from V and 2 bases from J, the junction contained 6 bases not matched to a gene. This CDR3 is CASSVPGLAGTGANVLTF. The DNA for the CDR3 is TGTGCCAGCTCAGTACCGGGACTAGCGGGAACTGGGGCCAACGTCCTGACTTTC.

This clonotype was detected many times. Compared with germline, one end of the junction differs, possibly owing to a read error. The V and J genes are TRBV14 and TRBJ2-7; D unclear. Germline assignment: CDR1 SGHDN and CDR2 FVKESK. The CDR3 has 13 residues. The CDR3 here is CASSQDISNEQYF. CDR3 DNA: TGTGCCAGCAGCCAAGATATCTCCAACGAGCAGTACTTC.

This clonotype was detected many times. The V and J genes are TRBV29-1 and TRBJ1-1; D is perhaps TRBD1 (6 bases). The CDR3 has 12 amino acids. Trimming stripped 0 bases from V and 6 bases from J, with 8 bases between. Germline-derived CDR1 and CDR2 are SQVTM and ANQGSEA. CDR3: CSVEEDRPEAFF. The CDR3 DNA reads TGCAGCGTTGAAGAAGACAGGCCTGAAGCTTTCTTT.

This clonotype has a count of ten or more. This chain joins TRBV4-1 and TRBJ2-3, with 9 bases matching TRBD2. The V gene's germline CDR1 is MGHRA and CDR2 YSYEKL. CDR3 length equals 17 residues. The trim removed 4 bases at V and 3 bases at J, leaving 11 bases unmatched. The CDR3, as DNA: TGCGCCAGCAGCCGCCAGCATAGCGGGAGTTCTACAGATACGCAGTATTTT. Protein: CASSRQHSGSSTDTQYF.

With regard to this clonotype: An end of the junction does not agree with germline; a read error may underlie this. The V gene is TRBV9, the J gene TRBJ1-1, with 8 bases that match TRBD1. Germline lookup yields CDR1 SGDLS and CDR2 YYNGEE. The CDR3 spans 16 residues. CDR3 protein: CASSSPPGGVTTEAIF. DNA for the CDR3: TGTGCCAGCAGCTCCCCCCCAGGGGGCGTAACCACTGAAGCTATCTTT.